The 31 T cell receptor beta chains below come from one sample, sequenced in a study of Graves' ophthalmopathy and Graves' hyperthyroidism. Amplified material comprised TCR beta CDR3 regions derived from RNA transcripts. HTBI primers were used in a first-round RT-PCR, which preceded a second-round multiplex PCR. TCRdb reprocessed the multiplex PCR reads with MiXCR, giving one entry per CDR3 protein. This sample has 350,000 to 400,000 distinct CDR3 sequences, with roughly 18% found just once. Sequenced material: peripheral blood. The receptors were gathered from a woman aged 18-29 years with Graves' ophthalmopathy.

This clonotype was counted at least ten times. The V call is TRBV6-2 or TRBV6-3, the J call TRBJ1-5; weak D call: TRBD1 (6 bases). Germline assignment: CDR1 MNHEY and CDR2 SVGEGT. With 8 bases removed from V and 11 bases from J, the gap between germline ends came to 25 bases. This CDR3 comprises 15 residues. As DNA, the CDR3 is TGTGCCAGCGCTTCATTACAGGGTGGGGGTTGGACCCAGCATTTT. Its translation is CASASLQGGGWTQHF.

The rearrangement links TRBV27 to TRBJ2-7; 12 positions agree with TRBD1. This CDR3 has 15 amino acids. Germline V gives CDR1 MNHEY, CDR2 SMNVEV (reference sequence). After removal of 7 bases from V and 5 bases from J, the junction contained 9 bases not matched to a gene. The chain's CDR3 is CASTPGTGGFNEQYF. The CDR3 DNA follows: TGTGCCAGCACCCCCGGGACAGGGGGCTTCAACGAGCAGTACTTC.

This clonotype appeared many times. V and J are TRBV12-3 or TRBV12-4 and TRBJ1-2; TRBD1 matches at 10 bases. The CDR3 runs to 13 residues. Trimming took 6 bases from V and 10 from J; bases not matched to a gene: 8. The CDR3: CASRRDRGYSYTF. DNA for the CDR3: TGTGCCAGCAGGAGGGACAGGGGTTATTCCTACACCTTC.

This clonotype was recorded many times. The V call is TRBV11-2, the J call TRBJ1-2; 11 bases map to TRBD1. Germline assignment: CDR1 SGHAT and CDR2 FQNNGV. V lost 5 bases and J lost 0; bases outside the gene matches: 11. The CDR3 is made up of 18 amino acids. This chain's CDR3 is CASSPGGGQGAANYGYTF. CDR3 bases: TGTGCCAGCAGCCCAGGGGGTGGACAGGGGGCTGCTAACTATGGCTACACCTTC.

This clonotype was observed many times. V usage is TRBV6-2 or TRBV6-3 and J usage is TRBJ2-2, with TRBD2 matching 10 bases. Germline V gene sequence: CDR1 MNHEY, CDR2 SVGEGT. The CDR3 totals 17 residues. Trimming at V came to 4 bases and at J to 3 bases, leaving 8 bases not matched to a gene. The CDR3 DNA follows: TGTGCCAGCAGTTCAGCGGGAGGGCCTTTGGACACCGGGGAGCTGTTTTTT. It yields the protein CASSSAGGPLDTGELFF.

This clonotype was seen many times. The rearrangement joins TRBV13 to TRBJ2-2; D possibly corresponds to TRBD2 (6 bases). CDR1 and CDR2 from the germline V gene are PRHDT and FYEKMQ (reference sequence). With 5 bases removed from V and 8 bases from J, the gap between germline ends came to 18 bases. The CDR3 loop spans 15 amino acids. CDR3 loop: CASSPTVGGGGELFF. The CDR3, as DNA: TGTGCCAGCAGCCCTACGGTCGGGGGAGGAGGGGAGCTGTTTTTT.

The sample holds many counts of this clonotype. The CDR3 coding sequence is TGTGCCAGCAGTTTACGGGTTGGGAAGGAGACCCAGTACTTC. This encodes CASSLRVGKETQYF. This chain uses TRBV28 with TRBJ2-5, with D unresolved. The V gene's germline CDR1 is MDHEN and CDR2 SYDVKM. There are 14 residues in the CDR3. Trimming took 2 bases from V and 5 from J, leaving 12 bases between them. Using reference TRBV28 and TRBJ2-5 for the parts outside the CDR3, the full variable domain is DVKVTQSSRYLVKRTGEKVFLECVQDMDHENMFWYRQDPGLGLRLIYFSYDVKMKEKGDIPEGYSVSREKKERFSLILESASTNQTSMYLCASSLRVGKETQYFGPGTRLLVL.

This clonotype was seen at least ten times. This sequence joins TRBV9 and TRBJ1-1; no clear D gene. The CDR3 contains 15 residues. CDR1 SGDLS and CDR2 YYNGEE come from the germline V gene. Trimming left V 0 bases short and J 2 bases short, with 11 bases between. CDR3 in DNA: TGTGCCAGCAGCGTAGAGCCAGGACTAAACACTGAAGCTTTCTTT. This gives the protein CASSVEPGLNTEAFF.

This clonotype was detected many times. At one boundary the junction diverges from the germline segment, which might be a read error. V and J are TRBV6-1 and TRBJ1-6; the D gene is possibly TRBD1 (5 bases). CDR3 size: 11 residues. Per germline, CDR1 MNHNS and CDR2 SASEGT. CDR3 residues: CASKGPPSPVF. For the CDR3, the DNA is TGTGCCAGCAAGGGACCCCCGAGTCCGGTATTT.

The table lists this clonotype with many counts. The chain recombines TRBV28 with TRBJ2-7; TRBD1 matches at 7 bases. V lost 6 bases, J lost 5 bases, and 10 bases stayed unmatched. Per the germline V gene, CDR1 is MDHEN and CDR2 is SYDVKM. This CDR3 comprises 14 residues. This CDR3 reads CASRLQGSFHEQYF. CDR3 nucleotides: TGTGCCAGCAGGCTACAGGGGAGCTTCCACGAGCAGTACTTC.

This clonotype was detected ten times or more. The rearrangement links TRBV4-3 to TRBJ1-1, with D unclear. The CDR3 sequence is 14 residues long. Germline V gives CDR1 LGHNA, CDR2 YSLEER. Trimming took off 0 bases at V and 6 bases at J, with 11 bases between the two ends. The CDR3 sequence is CASSQDWGTAEAFF. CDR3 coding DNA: TGCGCCAGCAGCCAAGATTGGGGTACGGCTGAAGCTTTCTTT.

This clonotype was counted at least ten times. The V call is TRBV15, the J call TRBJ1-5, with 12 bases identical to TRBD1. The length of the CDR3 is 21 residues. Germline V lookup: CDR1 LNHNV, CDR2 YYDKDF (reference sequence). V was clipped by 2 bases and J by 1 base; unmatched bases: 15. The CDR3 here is CATSRLRVGTGGAGSNQPQHF. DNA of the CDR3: TGTGCCACCAGCAGACTCCGCGTCGGGACAGGGGGCGCGGGGAGCAATCAGCCCCAGCATTTT.

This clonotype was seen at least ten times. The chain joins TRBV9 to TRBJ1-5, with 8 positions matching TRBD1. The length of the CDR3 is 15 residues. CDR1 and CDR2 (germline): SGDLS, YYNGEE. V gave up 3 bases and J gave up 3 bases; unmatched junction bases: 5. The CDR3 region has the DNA TGTGCCAGCAGCGAGGGGACAGGAGTCAATCAGCCCCAGCATTTT. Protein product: CASSEGTGVNQPQHF.

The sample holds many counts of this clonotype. The CDR3 nucleotides are TGTGCCCACAGAGGCGGGAATAGGCAGTACTTC. It is translated as CAHRGGNRQYF. The chain has TRBV28 and TRBJ2-7; maybe TRBD2 (6 bases). CDR1 and CDR2 from the germline V gene are MDHEN and SYDVKM. CDR3 length: 11 residues. The V and J ends lost 11 bases and 9 bases respectively, with 17 bases between them.

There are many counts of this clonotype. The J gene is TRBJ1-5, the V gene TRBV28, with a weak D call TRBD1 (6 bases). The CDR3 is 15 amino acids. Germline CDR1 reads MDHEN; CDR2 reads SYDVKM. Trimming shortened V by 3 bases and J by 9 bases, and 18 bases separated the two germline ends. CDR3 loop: CASSFPSGATRPQHF. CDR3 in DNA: TGTGCCAGCAGTTTCCCCTCGGGGGCCACCCGGCCCCAGCATTTT.

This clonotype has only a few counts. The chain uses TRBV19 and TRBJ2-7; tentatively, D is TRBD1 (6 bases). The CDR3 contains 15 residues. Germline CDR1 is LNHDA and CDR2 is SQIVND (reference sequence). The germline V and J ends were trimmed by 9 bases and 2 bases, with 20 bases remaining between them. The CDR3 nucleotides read TGTGCCAGCCGCCGTGCAGGGGACCTTACCTACGAGCAGTACTTC. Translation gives CASRRAGDLTYEQYF.

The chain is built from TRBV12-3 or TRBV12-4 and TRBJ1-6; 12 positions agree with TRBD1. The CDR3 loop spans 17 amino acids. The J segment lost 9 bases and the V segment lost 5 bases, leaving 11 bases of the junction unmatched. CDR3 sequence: CASSLTGTGGFRSPLHF. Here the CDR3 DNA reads TGTGCCAGCAGTCTAACCGGGACAGGGGGCTTTCGTTCACCCCTCCACTTT.

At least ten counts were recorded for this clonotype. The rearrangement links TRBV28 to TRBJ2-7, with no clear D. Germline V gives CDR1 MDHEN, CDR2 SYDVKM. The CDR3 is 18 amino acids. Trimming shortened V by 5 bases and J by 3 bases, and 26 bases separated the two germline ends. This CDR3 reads CASSTSHTWSPPIYEQYF. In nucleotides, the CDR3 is TGTGCCAGCAGTACATCCCACACATGGTCCCCCCCGATCTACGAGCAGTACTTC.

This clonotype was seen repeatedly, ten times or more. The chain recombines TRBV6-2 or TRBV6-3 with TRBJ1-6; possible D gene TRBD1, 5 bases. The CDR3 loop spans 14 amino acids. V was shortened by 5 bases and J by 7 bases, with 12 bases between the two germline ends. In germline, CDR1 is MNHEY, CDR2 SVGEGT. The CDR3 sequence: CASSTRQWNSPLHF. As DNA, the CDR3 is TGTGCCAGCAGTACCCGACAGTGGAATTCACCCCTCCACTTT.

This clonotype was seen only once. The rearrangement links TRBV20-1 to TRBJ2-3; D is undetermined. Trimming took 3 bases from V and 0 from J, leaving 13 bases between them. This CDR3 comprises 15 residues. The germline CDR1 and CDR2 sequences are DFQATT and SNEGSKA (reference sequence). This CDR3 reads CSASAARPSTDTQYF. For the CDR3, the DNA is TGCAGTGCTAGCGCCGCCCGTCCTAGCACAGATACGCAGTATTTT.

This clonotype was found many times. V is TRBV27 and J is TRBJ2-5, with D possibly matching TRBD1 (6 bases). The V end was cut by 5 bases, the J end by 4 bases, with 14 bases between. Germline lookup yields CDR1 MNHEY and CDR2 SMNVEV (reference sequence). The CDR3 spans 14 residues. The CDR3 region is CASSPRGRGETQYF. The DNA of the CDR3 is TGTGCCAGCAGTCCCAGGGGCAGGGGAGAGACCCAGTACTTC.

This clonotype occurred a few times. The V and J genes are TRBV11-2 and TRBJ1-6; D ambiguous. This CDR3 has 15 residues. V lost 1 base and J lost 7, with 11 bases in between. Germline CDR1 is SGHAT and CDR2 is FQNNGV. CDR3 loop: CASSLALSINSPLHF. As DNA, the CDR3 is TGTGCCAGCAGCTTAGCGCTAAGTATCAATTCACCCCTCCACTTT.

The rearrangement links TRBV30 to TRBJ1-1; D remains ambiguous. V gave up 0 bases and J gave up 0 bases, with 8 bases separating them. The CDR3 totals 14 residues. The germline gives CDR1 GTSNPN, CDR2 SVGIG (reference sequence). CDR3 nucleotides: TGTGCCTGGAGTGTAGGGATACTGAACACTGAAGCTTTCTTT. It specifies CAWSVGILNTEAFF.

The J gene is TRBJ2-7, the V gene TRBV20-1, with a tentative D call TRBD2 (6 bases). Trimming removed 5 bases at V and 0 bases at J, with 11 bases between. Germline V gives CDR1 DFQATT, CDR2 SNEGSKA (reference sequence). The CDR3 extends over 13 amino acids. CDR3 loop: CSAGGLDSYEQYF. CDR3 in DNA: TGCAGTGCTGGGGGACTGGACTCCTACGAGCAGTACTTC.

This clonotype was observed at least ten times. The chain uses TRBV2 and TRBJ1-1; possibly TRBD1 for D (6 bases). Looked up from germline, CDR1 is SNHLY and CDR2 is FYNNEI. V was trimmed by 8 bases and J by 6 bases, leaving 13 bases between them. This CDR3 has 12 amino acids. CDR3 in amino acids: CASVEQGPEAFF. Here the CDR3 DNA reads TGTGCCAGCGTAGAACAGGGTCCTGAAGCTTTCTTT. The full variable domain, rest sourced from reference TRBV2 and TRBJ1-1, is EPEVTQTPSHQVTQMGQEVILRCVPISNHLYFYWYRQILGQKVEFLVSFYNNEISEKSEIFDDQFSVERPDGSNFTLKIRSTKLEDSAMYFCASVEQGPEAFFGQGTRLTVV.

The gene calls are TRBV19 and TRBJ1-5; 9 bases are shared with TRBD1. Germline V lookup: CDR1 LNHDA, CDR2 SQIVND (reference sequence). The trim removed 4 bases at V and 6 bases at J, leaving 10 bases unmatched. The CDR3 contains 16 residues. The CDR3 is CASSTRPGQGGQPQHF. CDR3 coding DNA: TGTGCCAGTAGTACCCGGCCGGGACAGGGCGGTCAGCCCCAGCATTTT.

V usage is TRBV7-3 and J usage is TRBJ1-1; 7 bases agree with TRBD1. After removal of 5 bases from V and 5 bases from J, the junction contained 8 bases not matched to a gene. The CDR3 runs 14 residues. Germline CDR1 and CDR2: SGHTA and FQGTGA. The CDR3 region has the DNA TGTGCCAGCAGCCCATCCCCACAGGGGACTGAAGCTTTCTTT. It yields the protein CASSPSPQGTEAFF.

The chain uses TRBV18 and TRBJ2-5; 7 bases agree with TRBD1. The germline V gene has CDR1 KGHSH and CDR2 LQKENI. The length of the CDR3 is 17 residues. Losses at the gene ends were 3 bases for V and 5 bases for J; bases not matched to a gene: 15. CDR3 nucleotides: TGTGCCAGCTCACCTGCTCGGTCGCAGGGGGATTCGGAGACCCAGTACTTC. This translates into CASSPARSQGDSETQYF.

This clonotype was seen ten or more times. CDR3 in amino acids: CASSPGRLSGANVLTF. CDR3 DNA: TGTGCCAGTAGCCCGGGACGCCTCTCTGGGGCCAACGTCCTGACTTTC. V gene TRBV19 combines with J gene TRBJ2-6; D tentatively reads TRBD1 or TRBD2 (5 bases each). Deletions cut 6 bases from V and 0 bases from J, with 12 bases between. The CDR3 is 16 residues long. The germline V gene has CDR1 LNHDA and CDR2 SQIVND (reference sequence). The full variable domain, in which reference TRBV19 and TRBJ2-6 provide the parts outside the CDR3, is DGGITQSPKYLFRKEGQNVTLSCEQNLNHDAMYWYRQDPGQGLRLIYYSQIVNDFQKGDIAEGYSVSREKKESFPLTVTSAQKNPTAFYLCASSPGRLSGANVLTFGAGSRLTVL.

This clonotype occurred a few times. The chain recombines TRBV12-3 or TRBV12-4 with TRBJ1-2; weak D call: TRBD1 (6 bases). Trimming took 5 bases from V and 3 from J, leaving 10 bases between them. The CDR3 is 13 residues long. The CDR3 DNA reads TGTGCCAGCAGTGGAGGGACATACTATGGCTACACCTTC. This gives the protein CASSGGTYYGYTF.

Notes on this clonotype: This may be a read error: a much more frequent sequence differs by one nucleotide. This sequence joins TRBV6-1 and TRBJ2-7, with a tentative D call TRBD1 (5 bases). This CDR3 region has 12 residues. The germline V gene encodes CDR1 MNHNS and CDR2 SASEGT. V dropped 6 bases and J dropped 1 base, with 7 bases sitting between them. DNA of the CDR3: TGTGCCAGCAGGGACATATCCTACGAGCAGTACTTC. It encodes CASRDISYEQYF.